This T cell receptor beta chain was documented in a study of T cells in localized non-small cell lung cancer. Using immunoSEQ multiplex PCR, the repertoire was profiled, and TCRdb retains in-frame clones only, with some absent. The sample has 55,000 to 65,000 clones, more than 85% seen once. This TCR came from a man between 40 and 75 years old with stage I lung adenocarcinoma. The sequencing used peripheral blood, collected before any cancer treatment.

CDR3 sequence (DNA): TGCGCCAGCAGCCCGGGTCGTCCCGATCAGCCCCAGCATTTT. Protein sequence: CASSPGRPDQPQHF. The V and J genes are TRBV5-1 and TRBJ1-5; no reliable D call. The germline CDR1 and CDR2 sequences are SGHRS and YFSETQ. This CDR3 has 14 residues. Trimming stripped 4 bases from V and 5 bases from J, with 13 bases between. The full variable domain, in which reference TRBV5-1 and TRBJ1-5 provide the parts outside the CDR3, is KAGVTQTPRYLIKTRGQQVTLSCSPISGHRSVSWYQQTPGQGLQFLFEYFSETQRNKGNFPGRFSGRQFSNSRSEMNVSTLELGDSALYLCASSPGRPDQPQHFGDGTRLSIL.